The 9 T cell receptor beta chains in this list originate from one sample, sequenced in a study of shared clonotypes between healthy human individuals. Profiling relied on immunoSEQ multiplex PCR, and the TCRdb table lists in-frame clones only, not all of them. The sample has approximately 710,000 clones, about 92% seen once. Sample: memory CD8+ T cells from PBMCs. The subset: CD45RO+ cells pooled with CCR7-negative TemRA cells. These receptors all come from a man aged 18 to 29 in good health. Some clones in this sample may be carry-over from other donors' samples.

J is TRBJ2-7 and V is TRBV28; tentatively, D is TRBD1 (6 bases). Germline-derived CDR1 and CDR2 are MDHEN and SYDVKM. The CDR3 runs to 16 residues. Trimming left V 6 bases short and J 4 bases short, with 22 bases between. The CDR3 protein is CASSPTTGLPLYEQYF. Here the CDR3 DNA reads TGTGCCAGCAGCCCTACGACAGGTCTCCCCCTGTACGAGCAGTACTTC.

This clone was counted a few times. The V and J genes are TRBV25-1 and TRBJ1-1; D not resolved. Trimming removed 2 bases at V and 4 bases at J, with 8 bases between. The CDR3 is 13 residues long. The germline CDR1 and CDR2 sequences are MGHDK and SYGVNS. CDR3 coding DNA: TGTGCCAGCAGTGAAGTGGGAGGCACTGAAGCTTTCTTT. Translating it yields CASSEVGGTEAFF.

The chain links TRBV27 to TRBJ2-7; 9 bases map to TRBD2. After removal of 3 bases from V and 2 bases from J, the junction contained 5 bases not matched to a gene. The V gene's germline CDR1 is MNHEY and CDR2 SMNVEV (reference sequence). The CDR3 loop spans 15 amino acids. In nucleotides, the CDR3 is TGTGCCAGCAGTTTGTATAGCGGGAGCCCCTACGAGCAGTACTTC. Translating gives CASSLYSGSPYEQYF.

V usage is TRBV15 and J usage is TRBJ2-3; 11 nucleotides line up with TRBD2. The CDR3 is 17 amino acids. V lost 1 base, J lost 1 base, and 4 bases stayed unmatched. Germline loops: CDR1 LNHNV, CDR2 YYDKDF (reference sequence). The CDR3 loop reads CATSRGLAGLGTDTQYF. The CDR3 nucleotides read TGTGCCACCAGCAGAGGACTAGCGGGACTTGGCACAGATACGCAGTATTTT.

The genes are TRBV4-2 and TRBJ1-3; D uncertain. This CDR3 spans 15 amino acids. CDR1 is LGHNA, CDR2 YNFKEQ, per germline. Trimming left V 1 base short and J 0 bases short, with 7 bases between. The CDR3 spells CASSQVYSSGNTIYF. DNA for the CDR3: TGTGCCAGCAGCCAAGTCTACAGCTCTGGAAACACCATATATTTT.

This clone appeared once. This chain connects TRBV9 to TRBJ2-7; a possible D gene is TRBD2 (6 bases). The CDR3 has 14 amino acids. V was pared by 4 bases and J by 5 bases, with 16 bases between. CDR1 SGDLS and CDR2 YYNGEE come from the germline V gene. The CDR3: CASSPRLATHEQYF. The DNA for the CDR3 is TGTGCCAGCAGCCCCCGCCTAGCGACCCACGAGCAGTACTTC.

The gene calls are TRBV7-8 and TRBJ2-3; 11 bases fit TRBD2. The CDR3 is 16 amino acids. Germline CDR1 reads SGHVS; CDR2 reads FQNEAQ. V shed 5 bases, J shed 2 bases, and the junction held 6 bases outside the gene matches. The CDR3 sequence is CASSPVLAGDTDTQYF. DNA for the CDR3: TGTGCCAGCAGCCCCGTACTAGCGGGGGACACAGATACGCAGTATTTT.

V is TRBV9 and J is TRBJ2-2; no firm D call. The V end was cut by 2 bases, the J end by 6 bases, with 8 bases between. The V gene's germline CDR1 is SGDLS and CDR2 YYNGEE. The CDR3 totals 13 residues. CDR3 residues: CASSVGPPGELFF. CDR3 bases: TGTGCCAGCAGCGTCGGGCCCCCCGGGGAGCTGTTTTTT.

This clone is a singleton in its sample. A far larger clone is one nucleotide away, so this likely arose from a read error. The sample holds other DNA sequences that translate to the same CDR3. The rearrangement joins TRBV27 to TRBJ2-7; the D call may be TRBD1 or TRBD2 (6 bases each). Germline V gene sequence: CDR1 MNHEY, CDR2 SMNVEV (reference sequence). The CDR3 extends over 13 amino acids. The ends were cut back, 4 bases at V and 0 bases at J, with 7 bases in the middle. The CDR3 DNA follows: TGTGCCAGCAGTTGGGGGGCCTCCTACGAGCAGTACTTC. Its translation is CASSWGASYEQYF.